This is a list of T cell receptor beta chains from one sample in a study of beta chain features in type 1 diabetes. The protocol was immunoSEQ multiplex PCR, while the TCRdb copy is restricted to in-frame clones and leaves out a portion. The table lists 150,000 to 180,000 clones, around 10% of them singletons. Sequencing was carried out using central memory CD4+ T cells from blood. These receptors were obtained from a man aged 18 to 35 in good health. CDR3s include the opening cysteine and the closing phenylalanine or tryptophan. Each record gives: clone size, J gene, D gene, V gene, CDR3 DNA, CDR3 protein. D genes are given only for firm matches. Part of the rows lack a size; the others show once, few, many or a class for expanded clones.

>few|TRBJ2-7|-|TRBV25-1
TGTGCCAGCAGTGAATCCCCACTCAGCTCCTACGAGCAGTACTTC
CASSESPLSSYEQYF
>few|TRBJ1-5|TRBD1|TRBV30
TGTGCCTGGAGTGTACTTGGGACAGGGAAAGGTCAGCCCCAGCATTTT
CAWSVLGTGKGQPQHF
>many|TRBJ1-5|-|TRBV7-3
TGTGCCAGCAGCTCCGGGCCCCTCGGGCCCCAGCATTTT
CASSSGPLGPQHF
>-|TRBJ1-2|-|TRBV7-2
TGTGCCAGCAGCTTAGTCCAGGGGCGCGGCTACACCTTC
CASSLVQGRGYTF
>few|TRBJ1-3|-|TRBV5-4
TGTGCCAGCAGCTTGGATCTTAACTCTGGAAACACCATATATTTT
CASSLDLNSGNTIYF
>-|TRBJ1-5|-|TRBV6-5
TGTGCCAGCAGTTACTCGTGGCAGCCTAGCAATCAGCCCCAGCATTTT
CASSYSWQPSNQPQHF
>-|TRBJ1-2|-|TRBV7-9
TGTGCCAGCAGCCGGTGGGACACGGGCCATGGCTACACCTTC
CASSRWDTGHGYTF
>few|TRBJ2-7|TRBD2|TRBV28
TGTGCCAGCAGTTCACATTCTAGCGGCACTCCCTACGAGCAGTACTTC
CASSSHSSGTPYEQYF
>-|TRBJ2-7|-|TRBV23-1
TGCGCCAGCAGTCAATTTGCCGACGACGAGCAGTACTTC
CASSQFADDEQYF
>few|TRBJ2-5|-|TRBV4-1
TGCGCCAGCAGCCAACCGGGTAAAGAGACCCAGTACTTC
CASSQPGKETQYF
>-|TRBJ1-1|-|TRBV18
TGTGCCAGTGGAGCGGGGGGGCGCACTGAAGCTTTCTTT
CASGAGGRTEAFF
>-|TRBJ1-5|-|TRBV5-1
TGCGCCAGCAGCTTGGGCCAGAGCAATCAGCCCCAGCATTTT
CASSLGQSNQPQHF
>-|TRBJ2-3|-|TRBV2
TGTGCCAGCAAGATCTCCCCGGCCACAGATACGCAGTATTTT
CASKISPATDTQYF
>few|TRBJ1-1|-|TRBV23-1
TGCGCCAGCCGTTACTACACTGAAGCTTTCTTT
CASRYYTEAFF
>-|TRBJ2-7|-|TRBV29-1
TGCAGCGTTGAAGCCAGCTACGAGCAGTACTTC
CSVEASYEQYF
>-|TRBJ2-2|TRBD2|TRBV9
TGTGCCAGCGGGCTAGCGGGGAGAACCGGGGAGCTGTTTTTT
CASGLAGRTGELFF
>-|TRBJ2-3|TRBD2|TRBV4-3
TGCGCCAGCAGCCTCTCGGGGGGAGATACGCAGTATTTT
CASSLSGGDTQYF
>few|TRBJ2-1|-|TRBV19
TGTGCCAGTAGTATAGTGAGATATGAGCAGTTCTTC
CASSIVRYEQFF
>-|TRBJ2-6|-|TRBV19
TGTGCCAGTAGTATATTGGGACTCTCTGGGGCCAACGTCCTGACTTTC
CASSILGLSGANVLTF
>-|TRBJ1-4|TRBD1|TRBV2
TGTGCCAGCAAGGGGGCTCTAGGTGAAAAACTGTTTTTT
CASKGALGEKLFF
>few|TRBJ2-1|TRBD1|TRBV7-8
TGTGCCAGCAGCTCTAGACAGGGCAATGAGCAGTTCTTC
CASSSRQGNEQFF
>-|TRBJ2-6|-|TRBV15
TGTGCCACTCGGCCTACCATAGGGGCTGGGGCCAACGTCCTGACTTTC
CATRPTIGAGANVLTF
>few|TRBJ1-6|-|TRBV27
TGTGCCAGCAGTTTAAAAGGTCCCGGCTTTAATTCACCCCTCCACTTT
CASSLKGPGFNSPLHF
>few|TRBJ1-1|TRBD1|TRBV9
TGTGCCAGCAGCGTCGGAGGGGACAGAGAAGCTTTCTTT
CASSVGGDREAFF
>few|TRBJ2-1|-|TRBV5-1
TGCGCCAGCAGCCGGTCGTCCCGAGAGGGTTCCAATGAGCAGTTCTTC
CASSRSSREGSNEQFF
>few|TRBJ2-3|TRBD2|TRBV7-2
TGTGCCAGCACGCGGGAGAGGGGCACAGATACGCAGTATTTT
CASTRERGTDTQYF
>-|TRBJ1-2|TRBD1|TRBV6-6
TGTGCCAGCAGTTACGAGGGCACAGGGGTACCCTATGGCTACACCTTC
CASSYEGTGVPYGYTF
>-|TRBJ2-6|-|TRBV7-2
TGTGCCAGCAGCTCCTGGACGGAAGGGGCCAACGTCCTGACTTTC
CASSSWTEGANVLTF
>many|TRBJ2-5|-|TRBV4-2
TGTGCCAGCAGCCAAGTAGAAACGCAAGAGACCCAGTACTTC
CASSQVETQETQYF
>-|TRBJ1-1|-|TRBV14
TGTGCCAGCAGCCGACAGGAGAACACTGAAGCTTTCTTT
CASSRQENTEAFF
>few|TRBJ2-7|-|TRBV11-3
TGTGCCAGCAGGTTTTCCGGGGTCAGCCCCTACGAGCAGTACTTC
CASRFSGVSPYEQYF
>few|TRBJ1-4|-|TRBV30
TGTGCCTGGAGGGCCAAGACAACCGTGGGTAATGAAAAACTGTTTTTT
CAWRAKTTVGNEKLFF
>few|TRBJ2-3|TRBD2|TRBV7-7
TGTGCTAGCAGCCGACTAGCAGCTATCACAGATACGCAGTATTTT
CASSRLAAITDTQYF
>-|TRBJ2-3|-|TRBV10-3
TGTGCCATCAGTGGGGGCCGCACAGATACGCAGTATTTT
CAISGGRTDTQYF
>-|TRBJ2-7|-|TRBV30
TGTGCCTGGAGCCGTTCAGGGTCATGGTCCTACGAGCAGTACTTC
CAWSRSGSWSYEQYF
>few|TRBJ1-2|-|TRBV9
TGTGCCAGCAGCCCCCTACCAGGGACCTATGGCTACACCTTC
CASSPLPGTYGYTF
>few|TRBJ2-7|-|TRBV7-9
TGTGCCAGCAGCCCCTCGGAGGCTGGTTTATACTACGAGCAGTACTTC
CASSPSEAGLYYEQYF
>-|TRBJ2-1|TRBD1|TRBV7-2
TGTGCCAGCAGCGACCGGACAGGGGGGGATGAGCAGTTCTTC
CASSDRTGGDEQFF
>-|TRBJ2-1|-|TRBV20-1
TGCATGGGCCTTAAGGATGAGCAGTTCTTC
CMGLKDEQFF
>-|TRBJ1-5|-|TRBV28
TGTGCCAGCAGGGACGGTCAGCCCCAGCATTTT
CASRDGQPQHF
>few|TRBJ2-5|-|TRBV11-2
TGTGCCAGCAGCTCCCCCTCACTCGGACAAGAGACCCAGTACTTC
CASSSPSLGQETQYF
>-|TRBJ2-7|TRBD2|TRBV23-1
TGCGCCAGCAGTCGCTCCGAGACTAGCGGACTTAACGAGCAGTACTTC
CASSRSETSGLNEQYF
>-|TRBJ2-1|TRBD1|TRBV29-1
TGCAGCGTCGTGGGGACAGTCCTCCTGATTAGCTCCTACAATGAGCAGTTCTTC
CSVVGTVLLISSYNEQFF
>few|TRBJ1-1|TRBD1|TRBV9
TGTGCCAGCAGCGGCCCCCGGACAGGGAACACTGAAGCTTTCTTT
CASSGPRTGNTEAFF
>few|TRBJ2-4|TRBD1|TRBV25-1
TGTGCCAGCAGTGAACCGGGGACAGGGGGGAACATTCAGTACTTC
CASSEPGTGGNIQYF
>few|TRBJ1-1|-|TRBV6-5
TGTGCCAGCAGTTACTCTTATTTGGGGAGCTCTGAAGCTTTCTTT
CASSYSYLGSSEAFF
>-|TRBJ2-2|-|TRBV5-1
TGCGCCAGCAGCTTGGCCGGCAGCGGCACCGGGGAGCTGTTTTTT
CASSLAGSGTGELFF
>few|TRBJ2-7|-|TRBV7-8
TGTGCCAGCAGAATTGCAACGGGGGCTTCCTACGAGCAGTACTTC
CASRIATGASYEQYF
>many|TRBJ2-7|-|TRBV30
TGTGCCTGGAGTTGGGCCCGACTCGAGCAGTACTTC
CAWSWARLEQYF
>-|TRBJ2-7|-|TRBV21-1
TGTGCCAGCAGCAAAGCGACAGGGGACGAGCAGTACTTC
CASSKATGDEQYF
>many|TRBJ1-2|-|TRBV14
TGTGCCAGCAGCCACCAAGATTCCGCGGACTATGGCTACACCTTC
CASSHQDSADYGYTF
>-|TRBJ2-5|-|TRBV14
TGTGCCAGCAGCCAAGTGGGAGGCAGGGGCCGGGAGACCCAGTACTTC
CASSQVGGRGRETQYF
>few|TRBJ1-5|-|TRBV27
TGTGCCAGCAGTTTAGACTGGAACAATCAGCCCCAGCATTTT
CASSLDWNNQPQHF
>-|TRBJ1-1|TRBD1|TRBV6-6
TGTGCCAGCAGAGTAAGACAGGGGAACACTGAAGCTTTCTTT
CASRVRQGNTEAFF